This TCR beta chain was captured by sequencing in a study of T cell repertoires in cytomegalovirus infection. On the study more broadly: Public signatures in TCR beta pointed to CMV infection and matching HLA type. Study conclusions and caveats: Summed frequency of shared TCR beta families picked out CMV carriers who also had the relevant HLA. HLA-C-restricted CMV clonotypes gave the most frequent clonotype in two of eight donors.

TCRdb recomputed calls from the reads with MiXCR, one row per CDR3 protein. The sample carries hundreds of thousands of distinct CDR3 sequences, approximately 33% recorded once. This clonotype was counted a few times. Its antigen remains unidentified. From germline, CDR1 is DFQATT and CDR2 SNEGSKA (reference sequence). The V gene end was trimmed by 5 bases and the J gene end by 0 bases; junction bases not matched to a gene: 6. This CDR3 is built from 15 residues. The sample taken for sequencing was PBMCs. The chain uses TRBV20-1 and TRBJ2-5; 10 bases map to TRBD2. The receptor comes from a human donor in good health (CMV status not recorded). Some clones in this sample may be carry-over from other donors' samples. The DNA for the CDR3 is TGCAGTGCTCCCCCCCTAGCGGGGGACCAAGAGACCCAGTACTTC. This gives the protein CSAPPLAGDQETQYF.